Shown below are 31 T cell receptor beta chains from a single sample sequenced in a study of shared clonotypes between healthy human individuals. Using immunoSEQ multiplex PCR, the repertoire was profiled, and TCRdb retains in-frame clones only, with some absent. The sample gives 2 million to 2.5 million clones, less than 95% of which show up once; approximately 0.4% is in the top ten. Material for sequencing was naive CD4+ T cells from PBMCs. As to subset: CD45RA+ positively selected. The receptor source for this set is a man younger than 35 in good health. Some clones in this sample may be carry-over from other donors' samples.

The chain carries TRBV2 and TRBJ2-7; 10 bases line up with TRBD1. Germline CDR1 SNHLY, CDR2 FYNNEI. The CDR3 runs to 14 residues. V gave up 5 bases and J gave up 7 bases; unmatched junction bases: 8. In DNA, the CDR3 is TGTGCCAGCAGTCCCCGGACAGGGGGGAGGGAGCAGTACTTC. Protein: CASSPRTGGREQYF.

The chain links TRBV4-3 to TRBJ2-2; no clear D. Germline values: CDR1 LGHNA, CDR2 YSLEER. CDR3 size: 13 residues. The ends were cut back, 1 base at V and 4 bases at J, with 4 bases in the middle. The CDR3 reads CASSQVVTGELFF. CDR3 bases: TGCGCCAGCAGCCAAGTCGTCACCGGGGAGCTGTTTTTT.

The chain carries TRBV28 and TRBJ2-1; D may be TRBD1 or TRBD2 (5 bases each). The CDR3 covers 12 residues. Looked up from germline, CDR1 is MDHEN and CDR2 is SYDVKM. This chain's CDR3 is CASRGTYNEQFF. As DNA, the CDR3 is TGTGCAAGCCGGGGCACCTACAATGAGCAGTTCTTC.

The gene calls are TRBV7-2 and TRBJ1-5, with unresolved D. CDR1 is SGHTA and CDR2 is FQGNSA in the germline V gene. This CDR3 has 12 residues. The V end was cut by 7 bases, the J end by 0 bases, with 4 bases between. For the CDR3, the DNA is TGTGCCAGCACTGATAGCAATCAGCCCCAGCATTTT. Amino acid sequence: CASTDSNQPQHF.

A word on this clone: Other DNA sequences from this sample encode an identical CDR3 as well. The CDR3 DNA reads TGTGCCAGCAGCGTAGACACCAACTATGGCTACACCTTC. Encoded protein: CASSVDTNYGYTF. J is TRBJ1-2 and V is TRBV9; the D is unclear. Trimming shortened V by 0 bases and J by 2 bases, and 5 bases separated the two germline ends. The length of the CDR3 is 13 residues. Per germline, CDR1 SGDLS and CDR2 YYNGEE.

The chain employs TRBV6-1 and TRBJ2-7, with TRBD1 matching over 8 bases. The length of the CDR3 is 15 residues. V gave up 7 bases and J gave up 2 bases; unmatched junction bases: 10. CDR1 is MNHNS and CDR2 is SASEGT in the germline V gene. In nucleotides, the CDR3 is TGTGCCAGCATTATTCGAGACAGGGGTCCCTACGAGCAGTACTTC. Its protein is CASIIRDRGPYEQYF.

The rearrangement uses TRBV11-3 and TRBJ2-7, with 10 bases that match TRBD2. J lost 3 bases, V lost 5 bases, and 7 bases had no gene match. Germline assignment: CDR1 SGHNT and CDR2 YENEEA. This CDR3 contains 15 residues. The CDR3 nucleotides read TGTGCCAGCAGCCCGGGACTAGCGAAGAACTACGAGCAGTACTTC. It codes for CASSPGLAKNYEQYF.

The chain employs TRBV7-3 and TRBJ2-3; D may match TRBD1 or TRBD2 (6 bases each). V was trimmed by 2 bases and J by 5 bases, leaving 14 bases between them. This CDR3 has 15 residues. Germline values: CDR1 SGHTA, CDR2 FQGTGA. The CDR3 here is CASSLSGARVDTQYF. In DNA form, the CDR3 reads TGTGCCAGCAGCTTATCGGGGGCCAGGGTAGATACGCAGTATTTT.

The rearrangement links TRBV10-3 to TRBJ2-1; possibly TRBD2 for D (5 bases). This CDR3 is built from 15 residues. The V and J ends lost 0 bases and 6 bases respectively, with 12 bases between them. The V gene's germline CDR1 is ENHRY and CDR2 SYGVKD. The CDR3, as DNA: TGTGCCATCAGTGAGTCGAGGCCTAGCCGCAATGAGCAGTTCTTC. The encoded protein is CAISESRPSRNEQFF.

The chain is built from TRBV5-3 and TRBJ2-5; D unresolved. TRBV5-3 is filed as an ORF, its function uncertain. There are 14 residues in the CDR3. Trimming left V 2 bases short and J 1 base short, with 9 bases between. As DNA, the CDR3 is TGTGCCAGAAGCTTAGCGCTACTCCAAGAGACCCAGTACTTC. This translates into CARSLALLQETQYF.

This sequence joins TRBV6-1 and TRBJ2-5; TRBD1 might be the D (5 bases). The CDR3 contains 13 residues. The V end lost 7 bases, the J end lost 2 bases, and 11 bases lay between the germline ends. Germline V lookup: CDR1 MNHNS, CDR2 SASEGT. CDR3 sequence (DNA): TGTGCCAGCACACTCAGGGAACAAGAGACCCAGTACTTC. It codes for CASTLREQETQYF.

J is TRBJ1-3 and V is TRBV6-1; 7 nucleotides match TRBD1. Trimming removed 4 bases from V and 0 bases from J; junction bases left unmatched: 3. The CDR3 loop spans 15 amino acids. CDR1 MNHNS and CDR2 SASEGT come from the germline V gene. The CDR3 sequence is CASSGQGHSGNTIYF. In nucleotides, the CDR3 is TGTGCCAGCAGTGGACAGGGCCACTCTGGAAACACCATATATTTT.

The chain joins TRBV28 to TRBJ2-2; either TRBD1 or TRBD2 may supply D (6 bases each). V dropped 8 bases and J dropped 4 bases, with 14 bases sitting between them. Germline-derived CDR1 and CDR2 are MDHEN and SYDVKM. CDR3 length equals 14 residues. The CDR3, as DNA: TGTGCCAGCGGACTACAGGGCTCCACCGGGGAGCTGTTTTTT. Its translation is CASGLQGSTGELFF.

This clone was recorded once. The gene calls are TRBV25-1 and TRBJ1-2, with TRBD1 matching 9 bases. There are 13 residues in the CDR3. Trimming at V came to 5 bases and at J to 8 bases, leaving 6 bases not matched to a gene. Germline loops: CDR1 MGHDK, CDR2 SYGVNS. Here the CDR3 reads CASSFDRGLGYTF. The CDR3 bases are TGTGCCAGCAGTTTCGACAGGGGGTTAGGCTACACCTTC.

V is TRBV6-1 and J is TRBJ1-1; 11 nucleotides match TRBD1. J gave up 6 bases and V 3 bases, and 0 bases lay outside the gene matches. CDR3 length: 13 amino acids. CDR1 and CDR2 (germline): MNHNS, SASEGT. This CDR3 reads CASSEDRGPEAFF. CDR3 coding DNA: TGTGCCAGCAGTGAGGACAGGGGGCCTGAAGCTTTCTTT.

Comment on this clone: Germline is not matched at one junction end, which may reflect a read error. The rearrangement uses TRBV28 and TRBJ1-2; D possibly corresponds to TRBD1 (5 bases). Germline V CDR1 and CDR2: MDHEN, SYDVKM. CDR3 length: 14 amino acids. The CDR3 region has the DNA TGTGCCAGCCTTGGAGGGGCAGGGTTCTATGACTACACCTTC. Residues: CASLGGAGFYDYTF.

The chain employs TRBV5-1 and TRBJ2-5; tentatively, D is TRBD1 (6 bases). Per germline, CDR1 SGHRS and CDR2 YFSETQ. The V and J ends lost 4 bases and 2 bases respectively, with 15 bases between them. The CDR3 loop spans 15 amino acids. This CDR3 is CASSLYGTNQETQYF. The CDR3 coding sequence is TGCGCCAGCAGCCTATACGGGACAAATCAAGAGACCCAGTACTTC.

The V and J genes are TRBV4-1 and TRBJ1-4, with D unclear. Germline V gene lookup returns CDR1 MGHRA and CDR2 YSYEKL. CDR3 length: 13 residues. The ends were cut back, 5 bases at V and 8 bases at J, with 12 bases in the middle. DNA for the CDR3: TGCGCCAGCAGCAAGTTGGTTGGAGAAAAACTGTTTTTT. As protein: CASSKLVGEKLFF.

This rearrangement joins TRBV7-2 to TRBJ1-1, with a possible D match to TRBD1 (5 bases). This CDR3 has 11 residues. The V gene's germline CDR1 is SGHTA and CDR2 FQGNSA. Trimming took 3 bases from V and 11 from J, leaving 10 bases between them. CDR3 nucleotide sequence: TGTGCCAGCAGCTTGGGGGGAACGGCTTTCTTT. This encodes CASSLGGTAFF.

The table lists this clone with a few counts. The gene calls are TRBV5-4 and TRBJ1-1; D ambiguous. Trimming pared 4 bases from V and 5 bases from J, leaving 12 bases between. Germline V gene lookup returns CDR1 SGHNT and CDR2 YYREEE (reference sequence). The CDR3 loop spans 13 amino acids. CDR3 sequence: CASSQRLVTEAFF. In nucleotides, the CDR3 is TGTGCCAGCAGCCAGAGGTTAGTGACTGAAGCTTTCTTT.

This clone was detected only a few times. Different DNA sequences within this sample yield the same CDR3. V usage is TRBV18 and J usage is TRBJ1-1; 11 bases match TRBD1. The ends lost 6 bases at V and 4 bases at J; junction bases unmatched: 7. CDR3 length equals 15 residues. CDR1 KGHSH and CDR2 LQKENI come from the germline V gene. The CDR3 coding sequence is TGTGCCAGCTCTCCCGGGACAGGGGGTCGCACTGAAGCTTTCTTT. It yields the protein CASSPGTGGRTEAFF.

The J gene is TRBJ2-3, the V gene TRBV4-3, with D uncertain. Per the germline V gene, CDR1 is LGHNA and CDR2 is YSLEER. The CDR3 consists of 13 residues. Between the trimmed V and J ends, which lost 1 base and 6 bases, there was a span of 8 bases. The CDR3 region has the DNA TGCGCCAGCAGCCAAGCTGGTAGGGATACGCAGTATTTT. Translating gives CASSQAGRDTQYF.

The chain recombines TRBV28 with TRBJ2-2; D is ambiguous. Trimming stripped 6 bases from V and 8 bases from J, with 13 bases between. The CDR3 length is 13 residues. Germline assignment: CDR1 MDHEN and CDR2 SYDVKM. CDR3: CASRMTLVGELFF. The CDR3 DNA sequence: TGTGCCAGCAGGATGACGCTTGTGGGGGAGCTGTTTTTT.

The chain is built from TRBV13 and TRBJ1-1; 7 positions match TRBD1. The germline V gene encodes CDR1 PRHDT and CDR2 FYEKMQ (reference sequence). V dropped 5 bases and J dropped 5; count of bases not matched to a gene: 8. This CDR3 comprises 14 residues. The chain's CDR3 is CASSPPDRDTEAFF. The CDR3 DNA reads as TGTGCCAGCAGCCCTCCCGACAGGGATACTGAAGCTTTCTTT.

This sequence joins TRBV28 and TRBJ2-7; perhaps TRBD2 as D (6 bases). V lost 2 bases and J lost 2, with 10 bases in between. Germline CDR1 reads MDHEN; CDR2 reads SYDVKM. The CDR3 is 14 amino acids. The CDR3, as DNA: TGTGCCAGCAGTTTACTAGCGACAACCTACGAGCAGTACTTC. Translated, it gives CASSLLATTYEQYF.

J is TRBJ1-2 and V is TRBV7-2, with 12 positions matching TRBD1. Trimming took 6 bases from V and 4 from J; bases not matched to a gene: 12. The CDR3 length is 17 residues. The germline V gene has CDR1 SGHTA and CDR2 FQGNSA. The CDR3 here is CASSFPGTGGLFYGYTF. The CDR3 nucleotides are TGTGCCAGCAGTTTTCCCGGGACAGGGGGCCTATTCTATGGCTACACCTTC. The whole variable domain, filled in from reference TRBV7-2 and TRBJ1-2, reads GAGVSQSPSNKVTEKGKDVELRCDPISGHTALYWYRQSLGQGLEFLIYFQGNSAPDKSGLPSDRFSAERTGGSVSTLTIQRTQQEDSAVYLCASSFPGTGGLFYGYTFGSGTRLTVV.

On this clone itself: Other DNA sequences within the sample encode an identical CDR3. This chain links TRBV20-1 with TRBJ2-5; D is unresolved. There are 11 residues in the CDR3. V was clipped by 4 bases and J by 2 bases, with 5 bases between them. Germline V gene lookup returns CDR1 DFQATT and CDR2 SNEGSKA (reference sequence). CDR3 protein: CSATQQETQYF. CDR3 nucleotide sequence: TGCAGTGCTACCCAACAAGAGACCCAGTACTTC.

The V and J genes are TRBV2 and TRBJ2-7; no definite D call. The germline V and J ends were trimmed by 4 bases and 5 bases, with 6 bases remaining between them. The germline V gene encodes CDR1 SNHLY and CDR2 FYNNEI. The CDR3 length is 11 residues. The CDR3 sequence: CASSVANEQYF. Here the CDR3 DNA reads TGTGCCAGCAGTGTGGCCAACGAGCAGTACTTC.

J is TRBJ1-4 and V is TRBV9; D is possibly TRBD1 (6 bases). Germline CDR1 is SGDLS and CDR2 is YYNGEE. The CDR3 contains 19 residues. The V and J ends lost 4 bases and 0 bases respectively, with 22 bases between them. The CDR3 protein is CASSSHPGLQGSTNEKLFF. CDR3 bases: TGTGCCAGCAGCTCTCACCCCGGGTTACAGGGATCAACTAATGAAAAACTGTTTTTT.

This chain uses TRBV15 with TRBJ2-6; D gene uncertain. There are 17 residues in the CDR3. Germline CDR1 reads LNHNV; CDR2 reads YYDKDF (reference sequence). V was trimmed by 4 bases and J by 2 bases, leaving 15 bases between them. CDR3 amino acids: CATSIRWGRPGANVLTF. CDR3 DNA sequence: TGTGCCACCAGCATAAGATGGGGAAGGCCTGGGGCCAACGTCCTGACTTTC.

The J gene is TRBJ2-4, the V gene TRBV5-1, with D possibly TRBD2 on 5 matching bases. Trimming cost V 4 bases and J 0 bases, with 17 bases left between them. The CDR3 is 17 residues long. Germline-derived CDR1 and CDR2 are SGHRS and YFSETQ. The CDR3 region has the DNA TGCGCCAGCAGCGAGGGCGGCACCCCAATAGCCAAAAACATTCAGTACTTC. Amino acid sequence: CASSEGGTPIAKNIQYF.